The 30 T cell receptor beta chains in this list originate from one sample, sequenced in a study of human T cells and chemical hapten exposure. Via MiXCR, TCRdb re-called the RACE reads, giving one row per CDR3 protein. This sample has some 79,000 distinct CDR3 sequences, with 10% to 11% found just once. The time point here: patch test 3, about 24 weeks after DPC sensitization. Treatment indicated: therapeutic diphenylcyclopropenone sensitization with weekly scalp DPC. This material consisted of whole blood, taken in connection with sensitization to the hapten diphenylcyclopropenone (DPC). All receptors derive from a woman in her fifties or sixties with alopecia areata. Some clones in this sample may be carry-over from other donors' samples.

The chain recombines TRBV12-3 or TRBV12-4 with TRBJ2-1; TRBD2 agrees at 8 bases. The CDR3 sequence is 15 residues long. Losses at the gene ends were 1 base for V and 7 bases for J; bases not matched to a gene: 6. CDR3 sequence: CASSLGGLGGNEQFF. The CDR3 region has the DNA TGTGCCAGCAGTTTAGGGGGACTAGGAGGGAATGAGCAGTTCTTC.

The chain employs TRBV7-8 and TRBJ2-1; the D is unclear. Trimming removed 1 base at V and 8 bases at J, with 9 bases between. Germline V gene lookup returns CDR1 SGHVS and CDR2 FQNEAQ. The CDR3 is 13 residues long. This CDR3 reads CASSLGGRDEQFF. The CDR3 DNA reads as TGTGCCAGCAGCTTAGGCGGAAGGGATGAGCAGTTCTTC.

This clonotype appeared many times. V usage is TRBV12-3 or TRBV12-4 and J usage is TRBJ2-2; unclear D gene. The CDR3 has 16 amino acids. V was trimmed by 1 base and J by 8 bases, leaving 17 bases between them. CDR3 sequence reads: CASSLGAGLGWGELFF. CDR3 DNA: TGTGCCAGCAGTTTAGGAGCAGGCCTAGGATGGGGGGAGCTGTTTTTT.

This clonotype was observed a few times. The genes are TRBV2 and TRBJ1-1; TRBD1 matches at 7 bases. V shed 2 bases and J 3 bases; nucleotides not matched to a gene: 9. CDR1 and CDR2 from the germline V gene are SNHLY and FYNNEI. The CDR3 loop spans 16 amino acids. CDR3: CASSESQPTGYTEAFF. In DNA form, the CDR3 reads TGTGCCAGCAGTGAATCCCAACCGACAGGGTACACTGAAGCTTTCTTT.

This chain links TRBV12-3 or TRBV12-4 with TRBJ2-2; TRBD2 is a possible D gene (5 bases). V lost 3 bases and J lost 6, with 8 bases in between. This CDR3 spans 13 amino acids. In DNA form, the CDR3 reads TGTGCCAGCAGTTTTAAAGCGGCCGGGGAGCTGTTTTTT. Translated, it gives CASSFKAAGELFF.

This clonotype has ten or more counts. The V gene is TRBV7-2, the J gene TRBJ1-6; D is possibly TRBD1 (6 bases). The CDR3 is 16 amino acids. V lost 1 base to trimming and J lost 7 bases, with 14 bases between them. In germline, CDR1 is SGHTA, CDR2 FQGNSA. The CDR3 DNA sequence: TGTGCCAGCAGCTTAGGGATGGACAGTCCAAATTCACCCCTCCACTTT. Protein product: CASSLGMDSPNSPLHF.

A few counts support this clonotype. The gene calls are TRBV3-1 and TRBJ2-6; D unresolved. V was trimmed by 0 bases and J by 2 bases, leaving 11 bases between them. CDR3 length: 17 residues. The germline gives CDR1 LGHDT, CDR2 YNNKEL (reference sequence). The CDR3 sequence is CASSQEQGLAGANVLTF. For the CDR3, the DNA is TGTGCCAGCAGCCAAGAACAAGGATTAGCTGGGGCCAACGTCCTGACTTTC.

This clonotype was seen at least ten times. The V call is TRBV15, the J call TRBJ2-7; possible D gene TRBD2, 5 bases. V was shortened by 0 bases and J by 6 bases, with 9 bases between the two germline ends. The CDR3 consists of 13 residues. In germline, CDR1 is LNHNV, CDR2 YYDKDF (reference sequence). The chain's CDR3 is CATSREVRGEQYF. The CDR3 bases are TGTGCCACCAGCAGAGAAGTCCGGGGCGAGCAGTACTTC.

A few counts support this clonotype. V is TRBV6-6 and J is TRBJ2-7, with TRBD2 identical over 7 bases. Trimming at V came to 2 bases and at J to 3 bases, leaving 4 bases not matched to a gene. The germline V gene encodes CDR1 MNHNY and CDR2 SVGAGI (reference sequence). This CDR3 contains 14 residues. CDR3 coding DNA: TGTGCCAGCAGTTACGGGGGGGACTTCTACGAGCAGTACTTC. This encodes CASSYGGDFYEQYF.

The CDR3 sequence: CASSFRLGVNEQFF. The CDR3 DNA reads as TGCGCCAGCAGCTTTCGACTAGGTGTTAATGAGCAGTTCTTC. V usage is TRBV4-3 and J usage is TRBJ2-1; possibly TRBD2 for D (6 bases). This CDR3 has 14 amino acids. Germline CDR1 reads LGHNA; CDR2 reads YSLEER. V lost 5 bases and J lost 7, with 15 bases in between.

On this clonotype: One end of the junction is discordant with germline, which a read error may explain. This sequence joins TRBV7-2 and TRBJ2-3; D may correspond to TRBD1 or TRBD2 (6 bases each). This CDR3 contains 16 residues. Germline CDR1 SGHTA, CDR2 FQGNSA. Written as DNA, the CDR3 is TGTGCCAGCAGCAAAGGGGGACTCTCTTGCACAGATACGCAGTTTTTT. This translates into CASSKGGLSCTDTQFF.

This clonotype was counted ten times or more. This chain uses TRBV20-1 with TRBJ1-2; D not resolved. The CDR3 has 14 amino acids. The V end lost 1 base, the J end lost 2 bases, and 11 bases lay between the germline ends. Germline CDR1 is DFQATT and CDR2 is SNEGSKA (reference sequence). CDR3 sequence reads: CSARALQENYGYTF. In nucleotides, the CDR3 is TGCAGTGCTAGAGCTCTCCAGGAGAACTATGGCTACACCTTC.

The table lists this clonotype with many counts. The chain uses TRBV15 and TRBJ2-3; D might be TRBD1 (5 bases). The germline V gene encodes CDR1 LNHNV and CDR2 YYDKDF (reference sequence). The V and J ends lost 9 bases and 1 base respectively, with 14 bases between them. The CDR3 has 14 residues. The CDR3, as DNA: TGTGCCACGGGCGCCTTGACAGGCACAGATACGCAGTATTTT. This encodes CATGALTGTDTQYF.

This clonotype was detected many times. The rearrangement joins TRBV7-2 to TRBJ1-3; D is unresolved. The CDR3 runs to 14 residues. Trimming cost V 5 bases and J 0 bases, with 8 bases left between them. Germline V gene sequence: CDR1 SGHTA, CDR2 FQGNSA. The CDR3: CASSMTVSGNTIYF. The CDR3, as DNA: TGTGCCAGCAGCATGACGGTCTCTGGAAACACCATATATTTT.

The table lists this clonotype with a few counts. This chain joins TRBV5-1 and TRBJ2-1; D unresolved. V lost 0 bases, J lost 6 bases, and 10 bases lay in between. The CDR3 length is 14 residues. The V gene's germline CDR1 is SGHRS and CDR2 YFSETQ. The CDR3 nucleotides are TGCGCCAGCAGCTTGGTAGGCAGTCTCAATGAGCAGTTCTTC. Encoded protein: CASSLVGSLNEQFF.

This clonotype was recorded a few times. This chain links TRBV6-4 with TRBJ2-3; 7 bases are shared with TRBD2. The V gene's germline CDR1 is MRHNA and CDR2 SNTAGT. CDR3 length: 16 residues. V shed 0 bases, J shed 1 base, and the junction held 4 bases outside the gene matches. The CDR3 protein is CASSDSGGGGTDTQYF. As DNA, the CDR3 is TGTGCCAGCAGTGACTCCGGGGGAGGGGGCACAGATACGCAGTATTTT.

This clonotype was detected ten times or more. The V and J genes are TRBV12-3 or TRBV12-4 and TRBJ2-1, with 10 bases identical to TRBD2. The trim removed 7 bases at V and 5 bases at J, leaving 5 bases unmatched. CDR3 length: 14 amino acids. The CDR3 nucleotides read TGTGCCAGCATCAGGACTAGCGGAAACAATGAGCAGTTCTTC. Its translation is CASIRTSGNNEQFF.

This clonotype was found a few times. This sequence joins TRBV12-3 or TRBV12-4 and TRBJ1-2; TRBD1 aligns across 10 bases. Unmatched junction bases numbered 8, after V lost 5 bases and J lost 8 bases. This CDR3 spans 14 amino acids. CDR3 sequence: CASSPRQGARGYTF. In DNA, the CDR3 is TGTGCCAGCAGTCCCCGACAGGGGGCGAGGGGCTACACCTTC.

This clonotype was counted between two and nine times. The chain carries TRBV20-1 and TRBJ2-1; 8 bases are shared with TRBD2. The CDR3 is made up of 14 amino acids. Trimming cost V 3 bases and J 5 bases; bases outside gene matches: 6. The V gene's germline CDR1 is DFQATT and CDR2 SNEGSKA (reference sequence). Here the CDR3 reads CSASLGLDDNEQFF. In DNA form, the CDR3 reads TGCAGTGCTAGTCTGGGACTAGACGACAATGAGCAGTTCTTC.

This clonotype was recorded a few times. The chain carries TRBV19 and TRBJ2-6, with TRBD1 matching over 10 bases. From germline, CDR1 is LNHDA and CDR2 SQIVND (reference sequence). V lost 4 bases, J lost 1 base, and 10 bases stayed unmatched. The CDR3 is 19 residues long. Here the CDR3 reads CASSSRDRGKISGANVLTF. As DNA, the CDR3 is TGTGCCAGTAGTAGCCGGGACAGGGGAAAGATATCTGGGGCCAACGTCCTGACTTTC.

This clonotype was counted at least ten times. The genes are TRBV29-1 and TRBJ2-3, with D possibly TRBD1 on 5 matching bases. The CDR3 contains 12 residues. Germline V lookup: CDR1 SQVTM, CDR2 ANQGSEA. V lost 2 bases and J lost 3, with 6 bases in between. For the CDR3, the DNA is TGCAGCGTTGAAAGGGGAACAGATACGCAGTATTTT. Translation gives CSVERGTDTQYF.

The chain employs TRBV11-2 and TRBJ1-1; 7 nucleotides line up with TRBD1. Germline assignment: CDR1 SGHAT and CDR2 FQNNGV. This CDR3 contains 16 residues. V lost 5 bases, J lost 0 bases, and 9 bases stayed unmatched. The CDR3 region has the DNA TGTGCCAGCAGCCCGTCCTTAGGACAGGTGAACACTGAAGCTTTCTTT. Protein: CASSPSLGQVNTEAFF. The whole variable domain, remainder taken from reference TRBV11-2 and TRBJ1-1, is EAGVAQSPRYKIIEKRQSVAFWCNPISGHATLYWYQQILGQGPKLLIQFQNNGVVDDSQLPKDRFSAERLKGVDSTLKIQPAKLEDSAVYLCASSPSLGQVNTEAFFGQGTRLTVV.

Only a few counts were recorded for this clonotype. V usage is TRBV12-3 or TRBV12-4 and J usage is TRBJ1-1, with no clear D. The V gene lost 5 bases and the J gene lost 0 bases, with 7 bases spanning the gap. The CDR3 totals 13 residues. The CDR3 sequence is CASSRILNTEAFF. CDR3 DNA: TGTGCCAGCAGTAGGATATTGAACACTGAAGCTTTCTTT.

This clonotype was seen a handful of times. The V and J genes are TRBV7-2 and TRBJ2-7; TRBD1 agrees at 7 bases. CDR3 length equals 14 residues. V shed 6 bases and J 0 bases; nucleotides not matched to a gene: 5. From germline, CDR1 is SGHTA and CDR2 FQGNSA. CDR3 residues: CASRYGTDSYEQYF. In DNA form, the CDR3 reads TGTGCCAGCAGGTACGGGACAGACTCCTACGAGCAGTACTTC.

The genes are TRBV12-3 or TRBV12-4 and TRBJ2-1, with D unresolved. The CDR3 loop spans 17 amino acids. Trimming took 6 bases from V and 1 from J, leaving 19 bases between them. CDR3 protein: CASSLFWAGKSYNEQFF. The CDR3 bases are TGTGCCAGCAGCCTTTTTTGGGCAGGTAAATCCTACAATGAGCAGTTCTTC.

The rearrangement uses TRBV2 and TRBJ2-3; D tentatively fits TRBD1 or TRBD2 (5 bases each). The CDR3 consists of 15 residues. Germline loops: CDR1 SNHLY, CDR2 FYNNEI. The ends were cut back, 3 bases at V and 1 base at J, with 11 bases in the middle. CDR3 protein: CASSEDGTGTDTQYF. CDR3 sequence (DNA): TGTGCCAGCAGTGAGGACGGGACGGGCACAGATACGCAGTATTTT.

The chain uses TRBV6-5 and TRBJ1-2; D call uncertain. The germline V and J ends were trimmed by 2 bases and 0 bases, with 13 bases remaining between them. The CDR3 extends over 16 amino acids. Germline V gene lookup returns CDR1 MNHEY and CDR2 SVGAGI. This CDR3 reads CASSYARLRANYGYTF. DNA of the CDR3: TGTGCCAGCAGTTACGCCCGTCTCCGGGCTAACTATGGCTACACCTTC.

This clonotype was detected many times. The chain links TRBV28 to TRBJ1-3; no reliable D call. The CDR3 loop spans 15 amino acids. V shed 2 bases and J shed 5 bases, with 13 bases lying between them. Germline values: CDR1 MDHEN, CDR2 SYDVKM. The DNA for the CDR3 is TGTGCCAGCAGTTTACCGGACCTAGGGAGAAACACCATATATTTT. It specifies CASSLPDLGRNTIYF.

The sample holds many counts of this clonotype. The rearrangement uses TRBV28 and TRBJ1-4; 8 positions match TRBD1. CDR3 length equals 15 residues. CDR1 and CDR2 from the germline V gene are MDHEN and SYDVKM. Trimming cost V 7 bases and J 2 bases; bases outside gene matches: 6. The CDR3 DNA sequence: TGTGCCAGCATCACCCAGGGGGCCACTAATGAAAAACTGTTTTTT. Amino acid sequence: CASITQGATNEKLFF. Supplemented by reference TRBV28 and TRBJ1-4, the full variable domain reads DVKVTQSSRYLVKRTGEKVFLECVQDMDHENMFWYRQDPGLGLRLIYFSYDVKMKEKGDIPEGYSVSREKKERFSLILESASTNQTSMYLCASITQGATNEKLFFGSGTQLSVL.

The chain joins TRBV18 to TRBJ2-7, with D possibly matching TRBD2 (6 bases). This CDR3 is built from 14 residues. In germline, CDR1 is KGHSH, CDR2 LQKENI. The ends were cut back, 3 bases at V and 2 bases at J, with 11 bases in the middle. The CDR3 nucleotides are TGTGCCAGCTCACCTCAGGAGGGCCCCTACGAGCAGTACTTC. Encoded protein: CASSPQEGPYEQYF.